This T cell receptor (beta chain) stems from a study of shared clonotypes between healthy human individuals. To note about this clone: The antigen is not known.

Findings and limits, study-wide: Naive CD4 clonotypes overlapped across a handful of donors at 4.5% to 5.5%.

Assay: immunoSEQ multiplex PCR; the TCRdb copy retains only in-frame clones and omits some. This sample has 2 million to 2.5 million clones, with approximately 96% found just once. This CDR3 region has 15 residues. Germline V gives CDR1 SGHAT, CDR2 FQDESV (reference sequence). V trimming: 1 base; J trimming: 7 bases; junction bases outside the gene matches: 3. J is TRBJ1-6 and V is TRBV11-1, with 8 bases fitting TRBD1. This clonotype was sampled from a man younger than 30 in good health. The sample comprised naive CD4+ T cells sorted from blood. Subset meaning: CD45RA+ positively selected. CDR3: CASSLENRGNSPLHF. The CDR3 nucleotides are TGTGCCAGCAGCTTAGAAAACAGGGGGAATTCACCCCTCCACTTT.